What follows describes a single T cell receptor beta chain. Its antigen is not known. This entry belongs to a study of T cell responses to AZD1222 COVID-19 vaccine. The data were produced by immunoSEQ multiplex PCR, yet TCRdb's version contains in-frame clones alone and is incomplete. The sample shows about 150,000 clones, about 90% of them seen only once. Study results and caveats: It was only six AZD1222 recipients who were seropositive at baseline. In all cases, repertoires were sampled only after the peak T cell response. Spike-specific TCR breadth and depth both grew after two AZD1222 doses. Donors skewed white British and female; clonal diversity was possibly underestimated.

This specimen consisted of peripheral blood, obtained on day 0 of AZD1222 vaccination. This clonotype originated in an adult in good health.

CDR3 amino acids: CAWRRSSFNEKLFF. CDR3 DNA sequence: TGTGCCTGGAGAAGGTCCAGTTTTAATGAAAAACTGTTTTTT. The chain uses TRBV30 and TRBJ1-4; no definite D call. The length of the CDR3 is 14 residues. Germline V gives CDR1 GTSNPN, CDR2 SVGIG (reference sequence). The V end lost 3 bases, the J end lost 4 bases, and 12 bases lay between the germline ends.